These 17 T cell receptor beta chains were sequenced from one sample in a study of cytomegalovirus exposure and HLA in healthy donors. The PCR contained 60 Vbeta and 13 Jbeta primers. Sequencing used immunoSEQ multiplex PCR; TCRdb keeps in-frame clones, though not all of them. Of approximately 130,000 clones in the sample, roughly four fifths are singletons; the top ten hold approximately 3%. The specimen sequenced was PBMCs. The receptors stem from a woman between 40 and 50 years old in good health and CMV-seropositive.

The chain couples TRBV7-2 to TRBJ2-5; the match to TRBD1 covers 9 bases. The CDR3 is made up of 14 amino acids. Trimming took 5 bases from V and 5 from J; bases not matched to a gene: 6. CDR1 and CDR2 from the germline V gene are SGHTA and FQGNSA. The CDR3 DNA reads as TGTGCCAGCAGCCAAGGGACAGGGCGGGAGACCCAGTACTTC. Amino acids: CASSQGTGRETQYF.

The chain uses TRBV5-1 and TRBJ2-1, with 8 bases identical to TRBD1. V gave up 3 bases and J gave up 4 bases; unmatched junction bases: 6. The CDR3 sequence is 15 residues long. In germline, CDR1 is SGHRS, CDR2 YFSETQ. CDR3 in amino acids: CASSSGTGRYNEQFF. The DNA of the CDR3 is TGCGCCAGCAGCTCAGGGACAGGAAGGTACAATGAGCAGTTCTTC. The whole variable domain, remainder taken from reference TRBV5-1 and TRBJ2-1, is KAGVTQTPRYLIKTRGQQVTLSCSPISGHRSVSWYQQTPGQGLQFLFEYFSETQRNKGNFPGRFSGRQFSNSRSEMNVSTLELGDSALYLCASSSGTGRYNEQFFGPGTRLTVL.

The chain couples TRBV10-3 to TRBJ2-7, with D possibly being TRBD2 (5 bases). This CDR3 is built from 14 residues. V gave up 4 bases and J gave up 3 bases, with 13 bases separating them. CDR1 and CDR2 from the germline V gene are ENHRY and SYGVKD. The CDR3 sequence is CAISAGSDFYEQYF. In nucleotides, the CDR3 is TGTGCCATCAGTGCGGGGTCCGATTTCTACGAGCAGTACTTC.

CDR3 nucleotides: TGTGCCAGCAGATCCCCAGGGGGCGGCTACACCTTC. Translating it yields CASRSPGGGYTF. The chain has TRBV28 and TRBJ1-2; 8 bases are a match to TRBD1. The CDR3 has 12 amino acids. Unmatched junction bases numbered 5, after V lost 6 bases and J lost 8 bases. Germline V lookup: CDR1 MDHEN, CDR2 SYDVKM.

The chain joins TRBV7-9 to TRBJ1-1; no firm D call. The CDR3 spans 12 residues. Germline V CDR1 and CDR2: SEHNR, FQNEAQ (reference sequence). Trimming pared 7 bases from V and 1 base from J, leaving 7 bases between. CDR3 residues: CASMPGNTEAFF. CDR3 nucleotides: TGTGCCAGCATGCCGGGGAACACTGAAGCTTTCTTT. The whole variable domain, remainder taken from reference TRBV7-9 and TRBJ1-1, is DTGVSQNPRHKITKRGQNVTFRCDPISEHNRLYWYRQTLGQGPEFLTYFQNEAQLEKSRLLSDRFSAERPKGSFSTLEIQRTEQGDSAMYLCASMPGNTEAFFGQGTRLTVV.

This clone was observed a few times. The chain combines TRBV7-3 with TRBJ2-7; no definite D call. The CDR3 is 13 amino acids. CDR1 and CDR2 (germline): SGHTA, FQGTGA. The V gene lost 4 bases and the J gene lost 2 bases, with 9 bases spanning the gap. DNA for the CDR3: TGTGCCAGCAGCTCCCCGTCCCCCTACGAGCAGTACTTC. This gives the protein CASSSPSPYEQYF.

This clone occurred a few times. The chain combines TRBV28 with TRBJ1-2, with unresolved D. The CDR3 consists of 12 residues. V was pared by 7 bases and J by 2 bases, with 8 bases between. Germline CDR1 reads MDHEN; CDR2 reads SYDVKM. DNA for the CDR3: TGTGCCAGCAAGAGGTTCAACTATGGCTACACCTTC. Residues: CASKRFNYGYTF.

This clone was seen only a few times. The chain is built from TRBV5-1 and TRBJ2-3; 9 bases match TRBD2. The CDR3 has 17 residues. After removal of 0 bases from V and 4 bases from J, the junction contained 9 bases not matched to a gene. Germline values: CDR1 SGHRS, CDR2 YFSETQ. As DNA, the CDR3 is TGCGCCAGCAGCTTGGATGGTAGCGGGAGAGGGGCAGATACGCAGTATTTT. This encodes CASSLDGSGRGADTQYF.

The chain uses TRBV6-5 and TRBJ2-1; a possible D gene is TRBD2 (5 bases). The CDR3 is 15 amino acids. The germline V gene encodes CDR1 MNHEY and CDR2 SVGAGI. V was shortened by 4 bases and J by 7 bases, with 17 bases between the two germline ends. This chain's CDR3 is CASSSLAGGENEQFF. CDR3 coding DNA: TGTGCCAGCAGTTCTCTAGCAGGAGGAGAAAATGAGCAGTTCTTC.

V gene TRBV7-9 combines with J gene TRBJ1-1; D is unclear. This CDR3 has 15 amino acids. Germline-derived CDR1 and CDR2 are SEHNR and FQNEAQ (reference sequence). V dropped 2 bases and J dropped 5 bases, with 15 bases sitting between them. The CDR3 DNA is TGTGCCAGCAGCTTACAGACCGGAGGAGGAACTGAAGCTTTCTTT. It is translated as CASSLQTGGGTEAFF.

J is TRBJ2-6 and V is TRBV29-1; D is perhaps TRBD2 (5 bases). Trimming shortened V by 6 bases and J by 1 base, and 10 bases separated the two germline ends. The CDR3 has 14 amino acids. Germline V lookup: CDR1 SQVTM, CDR2 ANQGSEA. CDR3 sequence: CSVEGGSGANVLTF. The CDR3 DNA follows: TGCAGCGTCGAGGGTGGTTCTGGGGCCAACGTCCTGACTTTC.

The rearrangement joins TRBV30 to TRBJ2-1, with 13 positions matching TRBD2. V shed 0 bases, J shed 8 bases, and the junction held 4 bases outside the gene matches. Per the germline V gene, CDR1 is GTSNPN and CDR2 is SVGIG (reference sequence). This CDR3 is 15 amino acids long. The CDR3 bases are TGTGCCTGGAGTGTGACTAGCGGGAGGCTCGATGAGCAGTTCTTC. It codes for CAWSVTSGRLDEQFF.

The rearrangement uses TRBV7-9 and TRBJ2-1, with TRBD1 identical over 10 bases. The J segment lost 4 bases and the V segment lost 6 bases, leaving 9 bases of the junction unmatched. The CDR3 has 16 amino acids. Germline loops: CDR1 SEHNR, CDR2 FQNEAQ (reference sequence). CDR3 in amino acids: CASRRTGTGVYNEQFF. In DNA form, the CDR3 reads TGTGCCAGCAGACGTACCGGGACAGGGGTATACAATGAGCAGTTCTTC. The complete variable domain, with remaining parts taken from reference TRBV7-9 and TRBJ2-1, reads DTGVSQNPRHKITKRGQNVTFRCDPISEHNRLYWYRQTLGQGPEFLTYFQNEAQLEKSRLLSDRFSAERPKGSFSTLEIQRTEQGDSAMYLCASRRTGTGVYNEQFFGPGTRLTVL.

The gene calls are TRBV5-1 and TRBJ2-6, with D unresolved. The germline V and J ends were trimmed by 0 bases and 0 bases, with 7 bases remaining between them. Germline CDR1 SGHRS, CDR2 YFSETQ. This CDR3 comprises 16 residues. CDR3 bases: TGCGCCAGCAGCTTGGCCCCTAGCTCTGGGGCCAACGTCCTGACTTTC. This encodes CASSLAPSSGANVLTF.

This clone has more than one count but fewer than ten. V is TRBV7-9 and J is TRBJ1-2; D is perhaps TRBD1 (5 bases). There are 13 residues in the CDR3. Trimming stripped 5 bases from V and 4 bases from J, with 11 bases between. Germline V gene data show CDR1 as SEHNR and CDR2 as FQNEAQ (reference sequence). Here the CDR3 reads CASSPDGGYGYTF. CDR3 nucleotide sequence: TGTGCCAGCAGCCCAGACGGGGGCTATGGCTACACCTTC.

The rearrangement uses TRBV7-9 and TRBJ2-3, with 7 bases matching TRBD1. CDR1 and CDR2 (germline): SEHNR, FQNEAQ (reference sequence). V shed 7 bases and J 3 bases; nucleotides not matched to a gene: 10. This CDR3 is 15 amino acids long. CDR3 nucleotide sequence: TGTGCCAGCACCGGCCCGACAGGGTGGACAGATACGCAGTATTTT. Its protein is CASTGPTGWTDTQYF.

V usage is TRBV30 and J usage is TRBJ2-3; possible D gene TRBD1, 6 bases. Looked up from germline, CDR1 is GTSNPN and CDR2 is SVGIG (reference sequence). The CDR3 runs 13 residues. Deletions cut 8 bases from V and 4 bases from J, with 16 bases between. CDR3 protein: CARRQASADTQYF. The CDR3 DNA follows: TGTGCCCGCCGACAGGCTAGTGCAGATACGCAGTATTTT. Based on the CDR3 plus reference TRBV30 and TRBJ2-3, the full variable domain is SQTIHQWPATLVQPVGSPLSLECTVEGTSNPNLYWYRQAAGRGLQLLFYSVGIGQISSEVPQNLSASRPQDRQFILSSKKLLLSDSGFYLCARRQASADTQYFGPGTRLTVL.